The present T cell receptor beta chain was sequenced within a study of blood T cell repertoires in COVID-19. The wider study: T cells, B-cell-depleted T cells, or PBMCs supplied cDNA or gDNA.

TCRdb keeps only in-frame clones here, not all; method: immunoSEQ multiplex PCR. This sample yields about 280,000 clones, of which 70% to 90% are seen a single time; around 3% belongs to the top ten. The CDR3 is 21 amino acids. Trimming at V came to 3 bases and at J to 2 bases, leaving 21 bases not matched to a gene. Looked up from germline, CDR1 is MNHEY and CDR2 is SVGEGT. The rearrangement uses TRBV6-2 or TRBV6-3 and TRBJ2-3; the match to TRBD2 covers 9 bases. The receptor was derived from a woman between 25 and 40 years old with active or convalescent COVID-19. Sequenced input: peripheral blood. Written as DNA, the CDR3 is TGTGCCAGCAGTTATGGTCGTGGGCTAGCGGGGATGGGGTTGATCACAGATACGCAGTATTTT. It encodes CASSYGRGLAGMGLITDTQYF.